The rows below give T cell receptor beta chains drawn from one sample of a study of Graves' ophthalmopathy and Graves' hyperthyroidism. From the multiplex PCR reads, TCRdb called clonotypes with MiXCR, one entry per CDR3 protein. The sample consists of a few hundred thousand distinct CDR3 sequences, under 45% of them appearing once. Sample: peripheral blood or thyroid tissue (not recorded which). The origin of the receptors is an adult man with Graves' hyperthyroidism. CDR3s include the opening cysteine and the closing phenylalanine or tryptophan. The order of the fields is clone size, J gene, V gene, D gene, CDR3 DNA, CDR3 protein. D genes are given only for firm matches. Not all rows give a size; the values are once, few, many and, for expanded clones, a class.

size: -
J: TRBJ2-2
V: TRBV5-4
D: -
DNA: TGTGCCAGCTCCCTCCTAGCGCGTGGCACCGGGGAGCTGTTTTTT
CDR3: CASSLLARGTGELFF

size: -
J: TRBJ1-2
V: TRBV28
D: -
DNA: TGTGCCAGCAGTTTACACGGGGGAGCTAACTATGGCTACACCTTC
CDR3: CASSLHGGANYGYTF

size: once
J: TRBJ2-7
V: TRBV9
D: -
DNA: TGTGCCAGCAGCCAAGATCTCAGCCTTAGCGAGCAGTACTTC
CDR3: CASSQDLSLSEQYF

size: many
J: TRBJ1-2
V: TRBV19
D: -
DNA: TGTGCCAGTAACCCAGTGGACAGTCTTGTCTATGGCTACACCTTC
CDR3: CASNPVDSLVYGYTF

size: many
J: TRBJ2-2
V: TRBV5-1
D: -
DNA: TGCGCCAGCAGCCAGGACGAGGCCACCGGGGAGCTGTTTTTT
CDR3: CASSQDEATGELFF

size: -
J: TRBJ2-3
V: TRBV7-2
D: -
DNA: TGTGCCAGCAGCTTAGTATCGAAGGATACGCAGTATTTT
CDR3: CASSLVSKDTQYF

size: few
J: TRBJ1-5
V: TRBV12-3/TRBV12-4
D: TRBD1
DNA: TGTGCCAGCAGAGAGGACAGGGTCAATCAGCCCCAGCATTTT
CDR3: CASREDRVNQPQHF

size: many
J: TRBJ1-6
V: TRBV29-1
D: -
DNA: TGCAGCGTTGTGACCAAATTAGGTTCACCCCTCCACTTT
CDR3: CSVVTKLGSPLHF

size: -
J: TRBJ2-5
V: TRBV5-1
D: TRBD2
DNA: TGCGCCAGCAGCTGGGGGGGAATCCAAGAGACCCAGTACTTC
CDR3: CASSWGGIQETQYF

size: many
J: TRBJ1-4
V: TRBV7-9
D: -
DNA: TGTGCCAGCAGCTTTATTACTCAGGGGATGGCAACTAATGAAAAACTGTTTTTT
CDR3: CASSFITQGMATNEKLFF

size: -
J: TRBJ1-5
V: TRBV27
D: -
DNA: TGTGCCAGCAGTCCCCGTTGGAGCTACAATCAGCCCCAGCATTTT
CDR3: CASSPRWSYNQPQHF

size: -
J: TRBJ2-6
V: TRBV7-9
D: TRBD1
DNA: TGTGCCAGCAGGGGACAGGGGGCGGGGGGGGCCAACGTCCTGACTTTC
CDR3: CASRGQGAGGANVLTF

size: many
J: TRBJ2-2
V: TRBV25-1
D: -
DNA: TGTGCCAGCAGTGTGTACACCGGGGAGCTGTTTTTT
CDR3: CASSVYTGELFF

size: -
J: TRBJ2-6
V: TRBV7-2
D: -
DNA: TGTGCCAGCAGCTTCTTCGCGTCTGGGGCCAACGTCCTGACTTTC
CDR3: CASSFFASGANVLTF

size: many
J: TRBJ1-5
V: TRBV28
D: -
DNA: TGTGCCAGCAGTTCCCTCGCGCAGCCCCAGCATTTT
CDR3: CASSSLAQPQHF

size: once
J: TRBJ1-2
V: TRBV6-5
D: TRBD1
DNA: TGTGCCAGCAGTTACGGGACAGCAGCGTCTTATGGCCACACCTTC
CDR3: CASSYGTAASYGHTF

size: -
J: TRBJ1-1
V: TRBV29-1
D: TRBD1
DNA: TGCAGCGTCCTATCCGGGACAGGGGACACTGAAGCTTTCTTT
CDR3: CSVLSGTGDTEAFF

size: many
J: TRBJ2-6
V: TRBV2
D: -
DNA: TGTGCCAGCCACAAAGGAGATTCTGGGGCCAACGTCCTGACTTTC
CDR3: CASHKGDSGANVLTF

size: few
J: TRBJ1-4
V: TRBV19
D: TRBD1
DNA: TGTGCCAGTAGTATAGGGGGACAGCGTAATGAAAAACTGTTTTTT
CDR3: CASSIGGQRNEKLFF

size: many
J: TRBJ1-6
V: TRBV13
D: -
DNA: TGTGCCAGCAGCTTATACGCAGGAGCGCTAAATTCACCCCTCCACTTT
CDR3: CASSLYAGALNSPLHF

size: -
J: TRBJ1-5
V: TRBV2
D: -
DNA: TGTGCCAGCAGCAGCCGGGACGAAGGGACCCAGCCCCAGCATTTT
CDR3: CASSSRDEGTQPQHF

size: once
J: TRBJ1-5
V: TRBV15
D: TRBD1
DNA: TGTGCCACCAGCAGCCAGGGGACAGGGAATCAGCCCCAGCATTTT
CDR3: CATSSQGTGNQPQHF

size: -
J: TRBJ1-1
V: TRBV29-1
D: -
DNA: TGCAGCGCCCCCTTGGGGGTCATGAACACTGAAGCTTTCTTT
CDR3: CSAPLGVMNTEAFF

size: many
J: TRBJ1-3
V: TRBV15
D: -
DNA: TGTGCCACCAGCAGAGGCAGGAACTCTGGAAACACCATATATTTT
CDR3: CATSRGRNSGNTIYF

size: -
J: TRBJ1-6
V: TRBV7-9
D: TRBD1
DNA: TGTGCCAGCAGCTCTGACAGGGGGCGTTGGAATTCACCCCTCCACTTT
CDR3: CASSSDRGRWNSPLHF

size: many
J: TRBJ2-7
V: TRBV19
D: -
DNA: TGTGCCAGTAGTATAGGTCAGGCAAGCTCCTACGAGCAGTACTTC
CDR3: CASSIGQASSYEQYF

size: many
J: TRBJ1-2
V: TRBV5-1
D: -
DNA: TGCGCCAGCAGCCCCCAAGCTAACTATGGCTACACCTTC
CDR3: CASSPQANYGYTF

size: -
J: TRBJ2-2
V: TRBV27
D: -
DNA: TGTGCCAGCAGTACGACAGTTAGTGGTGGCGGGGAGCTGTTTTTT
CDR3: CASSTTVSGGGELFF

size: -
J: TRBJ2-5
V: TRBV7-7
D: -
DNA: TGTGCTAGCAGCCCGGGGGAGGCCCAGTACTTC
CDR3: CASSPGEAQYF

size: many
J: TRBJ2-5
V: TRBV7-6
D: -
DNA: TGTGCCAGCAGCAAGCAAGAGACCCAGTACTTC
CDR3: CASSKQETQYF

size: few
J: TRBJ2-5
V: TRBV24-1
D: -
DNA: TGTGCCACCAGTGATGCCAGGGATGCAGAAGAGACCCAGTACTTC
CDR3: CATSDARDAEETQYF

size: -
J: TRBJ2-5
V: TRBV7-9
D: -
DNA: TGTGCCAGCAGCTGGGCAGGGCGAGAGGAGACCCAGTACTTC
CDR3: CASSWAGREETQYF

size: many
J: TRBJ1-6
V: TRBV11-2
D: -
DNA: TGTGCCAGCAGCTTAGGTACCGGGTCACCCCTCCACTTT
CDR3: CASSLGTGSPLHF

size: -
J: TRBJ2-1
V: TRBV29-1
D: TRBD2
DNA: TGCAGCGTTGAACTCCGGCTAGCGGGGAGGGGCAATGAGCAGTTCTTC
CDR3: CSVELRLAGRGNEQFF

size: -
J: TRBJ2-7
V: TRBV29-1
D: TRBD1
DNA: TGCAGCGCCCGGACAGGGGGCCCCAACGAGCAGTACTTC
CDR3: CSARTGGPNEQYF

size: -
J: TRBJ1-5
V: TRBV7-2
D: -
DNA: TGTGCCAGCAGCTTATCGGGGCAGGGCCCGTTGGACAATCAGCCCCAGCATTTT
CDR3: CASSLSGQGPLDNQPQHF

size: many
J: TRBJ2-5
V: TRBV29-1
D: TRBD1
DNA: TGCAGCGTTGACGTCAGGGGGCACCGCCGAGAGACCCAGTACTTC
CDR3: CSVDVRGHRRETQYF

size: -
J: TRBJ1-1
V: TRBV20-1
D: -
DNA: TGCAGTGCTACCGGGACGAACACTGAAGCTTTCTTT
CDR3: CSATGTNTEAFF

size: many
J: TRBJ1-2
V: TRBV5-1
D: TRBD1
DNA: TGCGCCAGCAGCTTGGCGGAGACAGGGGAACGCACCTTC
CDR3: CASSLAETGERTF

size: many
J: TRBJ2-5
V: TRBV2
D: TRBD2
DNA: TGTGCCAGCAGTGCCCGACTAGCGGGGGGCCAAGAGACCCAGTACTTC
CDR3: CASSARLAGGQETQYF

size: -
J: TRBJ2-5
V: TRBV5-1
D: TRBD1
DNA: TGCGCCGGCAGCTCCGAGACAGGGCTGGGCGGGACCCAGTACTTC
CDR3: CAGSSETGLGGTQYF

size: -
J: TRBJ2-2
V: TRBV2
D: -
DNA: TGTGCCAGCAGTGGGGGCGGCGGGGCCACCGGGGAGCTGTTTTTT
CDR3: CASSGGGGATGELFF

size: -
J: TRBJ1-2
V: TRBV2
D: TRBD1
DNA: TGTGCCAGCAATCCTCCGGGACAGGGGGAGAACTATGGCTACACCTTC
CDR3: CASNPPGQGENYGYTF

size: -
J: TRBJ2-2
V: TRBV7-3
D: -
DNA: TGTGCCAGCAGCTTAGCCGGGCCTGCCGGGGAGCTGTTTTTT
CDR3: CASSLAGPAGELFF

size: -
J: TRBJ1-5
V: TRBV5-1
D: TRBD1
DNA: TGCGCCAGCAGCATAGGGGACAGTAGCAATCAGCCCCAGCATTTT
CDR3: CASSIGDSSNQPQHF

size: many
J: TRBJ2-7
V: TRBV2
D: -
DNA: TGTGCCAGCAGGGGACCGAGCTCCTACGAGCAGTACTTC
CDR3: CASRGPSSYEQYF

size: -
J: TRBJ2-7
V: TRBV20-1
D: TRBD2
DNA: TGCAGTGCGGAAGGACTAGCGGGGGGACACTCCTACGAGCAGTACTTC
CDR3: CSAEGLAGGHSYEQYF

size: few
J: TRBJ2-7
V: TRBV6-6
D: -
DNA: TGTGCCAGCAGTTACGGTAGCGGTTTCTCCTACGAGCAGTACTTC
CDR3: CASSYGSGFSYEQYF

size: many
J: TRBJ1-3
V: TRBV2
D: TRBD1
DNA: TGTGCCAGCAGCCCAAGGGGGCCCGGTTGTAGCACCATATATTTT
CDR3: CASSPRGPGCSTIYF

size: many
J: TRBJ1-3
V: TRBV19
D: TRBD1
DNA: TGTGCCAGTAGTACTGGGACAGGGAGTTCAACTGGAAACACCATATATTTT
CDR3: CASSTGTGSSTGNTIYF

size: -
J: TRBJ1-2
V: TRBV10-3
D: -
DNA: TGTGCCATCAGCAGTAGGGACTATGGCTACACCTTC
CDR3: CAISSRDYGYTF

size: -
J: TRBJ1-2
V: TRBV19
D: TRBD1
DNA: TGTGCCAGTAGGCAGACAGGGGACTTTAATGGCTACACCTTC
CDR3: CASRQTGDFNGYTF

size: many
J: TRBJ1-3
V: TRBV2
D: -
DNA: TGTGCCAGCAGCCAAGGGAAGAGCTCTGGAAACACCATATATTTT
CDR3: CASSQGKSSGNTIYF